This T cell receptor beta chain was recovered during a study of T cell changes during pregnancy in multiple sclerosis. The table came from immunoSEQ multiplex PCR; TCRdb's copy has only in-frame clones and leaves some out. This sample has about 40,000 clones, with roughly 94% found just once. CDR3 length equals 18 residues. The J segment lost 0 bases and the V segment lost 6 bases, leaving 12 bases of the junction unmatched. Germline CDR1 and CDR2: SNHLY and FYNNEI. The chain carries TRBV2 and TRBJ1-5; 9 bases are a match to TRBD1. This receptor was identified in a female donor with multiple sclerosis, enrolled in a pregnancy study. Sequencing used peripheral blood, obtained in the third trimester of pregnancy. In DNA form, the CDR3 reads TGTGCCAGCAGAGCACTACAGGGGGCAGGGGATAGCAATCAGCCCCAGCATTTT. Encoded protein: CASRALQGAGDSNQPQHF.